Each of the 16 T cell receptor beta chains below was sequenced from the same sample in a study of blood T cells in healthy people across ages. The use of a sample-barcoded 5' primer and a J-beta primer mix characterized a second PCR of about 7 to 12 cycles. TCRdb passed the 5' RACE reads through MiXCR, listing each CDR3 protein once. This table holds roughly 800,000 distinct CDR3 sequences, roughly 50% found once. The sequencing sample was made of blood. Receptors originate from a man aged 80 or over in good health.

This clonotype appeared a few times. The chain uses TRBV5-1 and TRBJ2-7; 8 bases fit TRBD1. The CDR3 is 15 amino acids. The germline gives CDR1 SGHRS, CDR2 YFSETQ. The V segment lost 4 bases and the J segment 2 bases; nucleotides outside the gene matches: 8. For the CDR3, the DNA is TGCGCCAGCAGCATCGGACAGGGACAGCCCTACGAGCAGTACTTC. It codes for CASSIGQGQPYEQYF. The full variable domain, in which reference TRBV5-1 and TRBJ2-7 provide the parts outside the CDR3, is KAGVTQTPRYLIKTRGQQVTLSCSPISGHRSVSWYQQTPGQGLQFLFEYFSETQRNKGNFPGRFSGRQFSNSRSEMNVSTLELGDSALYLCASSIGQGQPYEQYFGPGTRLTVT.

The CDR3 nucleotides read TGCAGTGCTAGAGCAACACCGAGGACTAGCGGGAGTGGGTCCTCCTACGAGCAGTACTTC. It specifies CSARATPRTSGSGSSYEQYF. The J gene is TRBJ2-7, the V gene TRBV20-1, with TRBD2 identical over 13 bases. CDR3 length: 20 amino acids. The V segment lost 1 base and the J segment 0 bases; nucleotides outside the gene matches: 15. Germline V gene sequence: CDR1 DFQATT, CDR2 SNEGSKA (reference sequence).

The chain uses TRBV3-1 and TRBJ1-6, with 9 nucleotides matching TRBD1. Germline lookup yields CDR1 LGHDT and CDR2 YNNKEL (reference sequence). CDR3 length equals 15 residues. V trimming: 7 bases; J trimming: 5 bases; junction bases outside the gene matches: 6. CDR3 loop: CASTHGDRDNSPLHF. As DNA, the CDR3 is TGTGCCAGCACCCATGGGGACAGGGATAATTCACCCCTCCACTTT.

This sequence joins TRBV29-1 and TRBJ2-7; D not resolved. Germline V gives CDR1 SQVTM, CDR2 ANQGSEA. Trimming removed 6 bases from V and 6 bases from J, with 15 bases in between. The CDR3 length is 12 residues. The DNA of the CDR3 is TGCAGCGTCATTTCCTACATGCGCGAGCAGTACTTC. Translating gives CSVISYMREQYF.

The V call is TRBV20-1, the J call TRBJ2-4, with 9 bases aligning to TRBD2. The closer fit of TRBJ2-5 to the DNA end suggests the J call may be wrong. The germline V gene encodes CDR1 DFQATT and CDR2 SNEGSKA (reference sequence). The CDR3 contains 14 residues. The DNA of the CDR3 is TGCAGTGCTCCAGTAGCGGGAGTATTGGAGACCCAGTACTTC. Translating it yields CSAPVAGVLETQYF.

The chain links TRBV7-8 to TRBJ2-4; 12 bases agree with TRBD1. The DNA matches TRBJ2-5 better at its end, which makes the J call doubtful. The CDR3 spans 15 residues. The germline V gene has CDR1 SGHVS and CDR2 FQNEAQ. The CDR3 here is CASSSGQGAMETQYF. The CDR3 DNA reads TGTGCCAGCAGCTCGGGACAGGGGGCGATGGAGACCCAGTACTTC.

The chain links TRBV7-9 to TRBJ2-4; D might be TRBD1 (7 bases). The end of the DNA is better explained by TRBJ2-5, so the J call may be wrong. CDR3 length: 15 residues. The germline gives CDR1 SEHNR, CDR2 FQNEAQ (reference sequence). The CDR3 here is CASSGRQGGGQTQYF. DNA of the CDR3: TGTGCCAGCAGCGGCAGACAGGGAGGCGGGCAGACCCAGTACTTC.

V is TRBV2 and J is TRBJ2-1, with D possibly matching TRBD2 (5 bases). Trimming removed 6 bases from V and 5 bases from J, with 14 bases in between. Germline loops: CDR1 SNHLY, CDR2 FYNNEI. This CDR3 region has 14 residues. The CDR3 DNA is TGTGCCAGCAGCGTTAACCGGGGAAACAATGAGCAGTTCTTC. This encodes CASSVNRGNNEQFF.

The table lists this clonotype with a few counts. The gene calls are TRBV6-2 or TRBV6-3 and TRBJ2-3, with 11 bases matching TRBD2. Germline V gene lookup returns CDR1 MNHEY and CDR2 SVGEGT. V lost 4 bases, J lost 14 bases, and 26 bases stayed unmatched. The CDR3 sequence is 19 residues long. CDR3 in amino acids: CASSSLAGGTLRRHRYAYF. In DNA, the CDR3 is TGTGCCAGCAGTTCCCTAGCGGGGGGAACCCTGAGACGACACAGATACGCGTATTTT.

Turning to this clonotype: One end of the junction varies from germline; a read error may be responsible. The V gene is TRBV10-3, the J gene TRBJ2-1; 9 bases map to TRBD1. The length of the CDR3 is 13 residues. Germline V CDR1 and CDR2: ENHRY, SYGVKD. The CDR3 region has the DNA TGTGCCACCGGACAGGGGTCCTACAAGGAGCAGTTCTTC. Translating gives CATGQGSYKEQFF.

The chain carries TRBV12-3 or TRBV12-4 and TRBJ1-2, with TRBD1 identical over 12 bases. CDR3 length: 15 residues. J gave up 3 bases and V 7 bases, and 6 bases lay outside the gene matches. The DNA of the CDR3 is TGTGCCAGCACGCGGGGGACAGGGGGCTACTATGGCTACACCTTC. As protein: CASTRGTGGYYGYTF.

CDR3 nucleotide sequence: TGTGCCACCAGCAGAGATCGAGGGACAGAGAACAATGAGCAGTTCTTC. It is translated as CATSRDRGTENNEQFF. This chain uses TRBV15 with TRBJ2-1, with 7 bases lining up with TRBD1. CDR3 size: 16 residues. The V gene end was trimmed by 0 bases and the J gene end by 5 bases; junction bases not matched to a gene: 7. The V gene's germline CDR1 is LNHNV and CDR2 YYDKDF (reference sequence).

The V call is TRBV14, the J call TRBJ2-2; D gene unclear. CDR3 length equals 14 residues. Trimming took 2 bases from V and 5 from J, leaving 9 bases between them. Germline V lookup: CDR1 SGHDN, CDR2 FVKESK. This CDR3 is CASSQSLRTGELFF. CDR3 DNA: TGTGCCAGCAGCCAATCATTGCGGACCGGGGAGCTGTTTTTT.

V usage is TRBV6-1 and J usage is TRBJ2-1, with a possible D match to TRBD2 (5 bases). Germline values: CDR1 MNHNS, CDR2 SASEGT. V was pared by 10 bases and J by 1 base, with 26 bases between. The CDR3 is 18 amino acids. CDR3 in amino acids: CATIKAGGGLISYNEQFF. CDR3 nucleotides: TGTGCCACCATCAAGGCGGGCGGAGGTCTTATTTCCTACAATGAGCAGTTCTTC.

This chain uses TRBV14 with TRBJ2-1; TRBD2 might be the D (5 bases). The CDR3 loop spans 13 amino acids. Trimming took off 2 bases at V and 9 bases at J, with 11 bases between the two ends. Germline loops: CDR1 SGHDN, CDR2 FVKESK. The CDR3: CASSQYARGEQFF. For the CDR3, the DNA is TGTGCCAGCAGCCAATACGCCCGGGGTGAGCAGTTCTTC.

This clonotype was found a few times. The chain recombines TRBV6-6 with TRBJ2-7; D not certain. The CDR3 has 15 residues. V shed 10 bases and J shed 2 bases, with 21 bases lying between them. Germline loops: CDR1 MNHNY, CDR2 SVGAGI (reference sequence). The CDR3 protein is CATRLSAGEAYEQYF. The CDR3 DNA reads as TGTGCCACCAGGTTGTCAGCAGGCGAAGCCTACGAGCAGTACTTC.